This TCR beta chain came from a study of PD-1 blockade in classical Hodgkin lymphoma. Looked up from germline, CDR1 is SGHRS and CDR2 is YFSETQ. Deletions cut 2 bases from V and 5 bases from J, with 8 bases between. This CDR3 spans 13 amino acids. A word on this clone: Its target is unknown.

Overall study results and limits: Only CD4+ TCR diversity, not CD8+, had risen significantly by C4D1. Still unresolved is the cause of the repertoire differences, which may be disease activity or prior therapy.

Time point described: cycle 4 day 1 (C4D1), after 6 weeks of nivolumab. Every single patient, without exception, relapsed after autologous stem cell transplantation, and brentuximab vedotin exposure varied. The assay was immunoSEQ multiplex PCR, and TCRdb's table has in-frame clones only and misses some. Found here are 40,000 to 55,000 clones, just under 80% of them singletons; the top ten hold around a third. The starting material was peripheral blood mononuclear cells (PBMCs), obtained before the fourth cycle of nivolumab. The sequence was collected from a human donor with classical Hodgkin lymphoma. The chain employs TRBV5-1 and TRBJ2-4; the D is unclear. The CDR3 loop is CASSFGSQNIQYF. The DNA for the CDR3 is TGCGCCAGCAGCTTCGGATCCCAAAACATTCAGTACTTC.